The 12 T cell receptor beta chains listed next were all sequenced from one sample in a study of breast tumors, draining lymph nodes, adjacent tissues (dated by TCRdb to about 2016). Libraries came from multiplex PCR. The data were produced on an Illumina HiSeq 2000. The public sequencing data were trimmed at Q25 with fastp and processed into clonotypes with MiXCR by TCRdb, which kept only in-frame beta chains. A single entry per CDR3 protein holds the most common genes and DNA from its merged rows. The sample includes tens of thousands of distinct CDR3 sequences, with over 25% observed a single time. 8.1% of the sample lies in the top ten. The axillary draining lymph nodes of breast cancer patients were the source of the lymph node samples. The material sequenced was axillary lymph node tissue. These receptors were obtained from a female donor with breast cancer. Some clones in this sample may be carry-over from other donors' samples.

This clonotype showed up many times. The V and J genes are TRBV7-9 and TRBJ2-5, with 9 nucleotides matching TRBD2. Germline CDR1 SEHNR, CDR2 FQNEAQ (reference sequence). The CDR3 is 16 amino acids. The J segment lost 5 bases and the V segment lost 5 bases, leaving 12 bases of the junction unmatched. CDR3 nucleotides: TGTGCCAGCAGCCGATCGGGCGGGAGGGCCCGTGAGACCCAGTACTTC. Translation gives CASSRSGGRARETQYF.

The sample holds many counts of this clonotype. V usage is TRBV28 and J usage is TRBJ1-6, with TRBD1 matching over 7 bases. V was pared by 4 bases and J by 6 bases, with 9 bases of the junction left unmatched. The CDR3 spans 16 residues. Germline-derived CDR1 and CDR2 are MDHEN and SYDVKM. The CDR3 DNA follows: TGTGCCAGCAGTTCCCCGAGGGGACAGCCTAATTCACCCCTCCACTTT. The encoded protein is CASSSPRGQPNSPLHF.

This clonotype appeared many times. The chain links TRBV24-1 to TRBJ2-2, with D possibly matching TRBD1 (7 bases). From germline, CDR1 is KGHDR and CDR2 SFDVKD. V lost 10 bases and J lost 5, with 13 bases in between. The CDR3 length is 13 residues. This CDR3 is CATEGQTTGELFF. As DNA, the CDR3 is TGTGCCACGGAGGGACAGACTACCGGGGAGCTGTTTTTT.

This clonotype was detected only once. For the CDR3, the DNA is TGTGCCAGCAGCACCCCTGGACAGAGCCTTTGGGGCTACACCTTC. Its translation: CASSTPGQSLWGYTF. The chain links TRBV7-2 to TRBJ1-2; D possibly corresponds to TRBD1 (6 bases). Trimming shortened V by 5 bases and J by 8 bases, and 21 bases separated the two germline ends. This CDR3 comprises 15 residues. The germline V gene encodes CDR1 SGHTA and CDR2 FQGNSA.

This clonotype was detected many times. This sequence joins TRBV20-1 and TRBJ1-6; no clear D. Per germline, CDR1 DFQATT and CDR2 SNEGSKA (reference sequence). Trimming pared 1 base from V and 6 bases from J, leaving 7 bases between. The CDR3 length is 13 residues. Here the CDR3 reads CSARGVSNSPLHF. For the CDR3, the DNA is TGCAGTGCTAGAGGGGTATCTAATTCACCCCTCCACTTT.

About this clonotype itself: Because the CDR3 is missing its conserved closing phenylalanine or tryptophan, this is likely a read error. It is unclear where the CDR3 begins or ends on the DNA, so no DNA is shown, and the CDR3 is as TCRdb lists it. This rearrangement joins TRBV20-1 to TRBJ2-7. With termini counted, the CDR3 has 11 amino acids. In germline, CDR1 is DFQATT, CDR2 SNEGSKA (reference sequence). The CDR3 reads CSARLRNEQSL.

This clonotype was seen at least ten times. This sequence joins TRBV19 and TRBJ2-5; D perhaps matches TRBD1 (6 bases). Germline V CDR1 and CDR2: LNHDA, SQIVND (reference sequence). The V and J ends lost 6 bases and 2 bases respectively, with 10 bases between them. This CDR3 is built from 13 residues. CDR3 sequence reads: CASRRQVQETQYF. The DNA of the CDR3 is TGTGCCAGTAGGCGACAGGTACAAGAGACCCAGTACTTC.

This clonotype was counted ten times or more. This CDR3 is CASTLGQDYGYTF. Here the CDR3 DNA reads TGTGCCAGCACCCTTGGACAGGACTATGGCTACACCTTC. The V gene is TRBV5-8, the J gene TRBJ1-2, with 7 nucleotides matching TRBD1. Germline values: CDR1 SGHTS, CDR2 YDEGEE. Losses at the gene ends were 6 bases for V and 3 bases for J; bases not matched to a gene: 5. The CDR3 totals 13 residues.

For this clonotype: The junction shows a germline mismatch at one end, possibly a read error. The chain employs TRBV6-6 and TRBJ1-6; D is unresolved. The CDR3 covers 11 residues. The germline gives CDR1 MNHNY, CDR2 SVGAGI (reference sequence). In DNA form, the CDR3 reads TGTGCCGGCAGTCATTTAGGGCCCCTCCACTTT. It specifies CAGSHLGPLHF.

This clonotype was detected ten times or more. The chain couples TRBV19 to TRBJ2-7; D gene unclear. V was clipped by 1 base and J by 5 bases, with 9 bases between them. This CDR3 spans 13 amino acids. The germline CDR1 and CDR2 sequences are LNHDA and SQIVND (reference sequence). The CDR3 is CASSIVDTNEQYF. The DNA of the CDR3 is TGTGCCAGTAGTATAGTCGATACCAACGAGCAGTACTTC. Full variable domain (remainder filled in from reference TRBV19 and TRBJ2-7): DGGITQSPKYLFRKEGQNVTLSCEQNLNHDAMYWYRQDPGQGLRLIYYSQIVNDFQKGDIAEGYSVSREKKESFPLTVTSAQKNPTAFYLCASSIVDTNEQYFGPGTRLTVT.

A word on this clonotype: Germline is not matched at one junction end, which may reflect a read error. The chain couples TRBV9 to TRBJ2-3; no firm D call. This CDR3 contains 11 residues. Germline V gives CDR1 SGDLS, CDR2 YYNGEE. This CDR3 is CASSVGDTQCF. In DNA form, the CDR3 reads TGTGCCAGCAGCGTAGGGGATACGCAGTGTTTT. The variable domain in full, completed from reference TRBV9 and TRBJ2-3, reads DSGVTQTPKHLITATGQRVTLRCSPRSGDLSVYWYQQSLDQGLQFLIQYYNGEERAKGNILERFSAQQFPDLHSELNLSSLELGDSALYFCASSVGDTQCFGPGTRLTVL.

This clonotype was seen ten or more times. This chain connects TRBV11-3 to TRBJ2-1; D gene uncertain. Trimming shortened V by 1 base and J by 12 bases, and 7 bases separated the two germline ends. This CDR3 has 11 residues. From germline, CDR1 is SGHNT and CDR2 YENEEA. CDR3 nucleotide sequence: TGTGCCAGCAGCTTAGCCGCATTGCAGTTCTTC. This codes for CASSLAALQFF. The full variable domain, completed using reference TRBV11-3 and TRBJ2-1, is EAGVVQSPRYKIIEKKQPVAFWCNPISGHNTLYWYLQNLGQGPELLIRYENEEAVDDSQLPKDRFSAERLKGVDSTLKIQPAELGDSAVYLCASSLAALQFFGPGTRLTVL.